The source of this T cell receptor (beta chain) is a study of CD8 T cells in ankylosing spondylitis. Findings of the study overall: Both synovial fluid and blood in reactive arthritis had previously been reported to carry some motif variants. Reportedly, significant enrichment of disease-linked clones occurred in matched ankylosing spondylitis synovial fluid. Roughly eight highly homologous variants formed a TCR beta motif that appeared characteristic of ankylosing spondylitis blood. With a CD8+ phenotype, disease-linked clones were relatively rare in peripheral blood.

Construction of TCR beta libraries was performed using quantitative 5'-RACE with molecular barcodes. Each CDR3 protein is one row after TCRdb ran MiXCR on the 5' RACE reads. The table includes about 540,000 distinct CDR3 sequences, over 9.5% detected once. This clonotype was counted ten times or more. The antigen is not known. The receptor's source is a male donor with ankylosing spondylitis. Material: blood, either unsorted or a sorted T cell fraction (not recorded which).

CDR3 loop: CASSLQGGYEQYV. CDR3 sequence (DNA): TGTGCCAGCAGTTTACAGGGAGGCTACGAGCAGTACGTC. This chain joins TRBV6-5 and TRBJ2-7; D is tentatively TRBD1 or TRBD2 (6 bases each). CDR3 size: 13 residues. CDR1 MNHEY and CDR2 SVGAGI come from the germline V gene. V gave up 4 bases and J gave up 3 bases, with 10 bases separating them.